This T cell receptor beta chain appears in the sequencing data of a study of blood T cell repertoires in COVID-19 (TCRdb year 2020). Broadly, across the study: Collaborator samples came from the United States, Italy and Spain and covered acute and convalescent phases of COVID-19. Sample metadata almost always included a de-identified subject ID, COVID-19 status, age in years and sex. Samples were obtained from the ongoing ImmuneRACE study (first 160 participants) and from 1,254 subjects provided by 6 global collaborators. The repertoires were made available in a free public database intended to serve as a resource for research on the immune response to SARS-CoV-2. Subjects who had been exposed to COVID-19, were actively infected with it, or had recovered from it provided the deeply sampled blood TCRbeta repertoires that made up the dataset. The prospective study material was composed of cDNA or gDNA derived from T cells, B-cell-depleted T cells, or PBMCs. Where HLA class I and class II types were available, the types were taken from metadata supplied by the sample provider, not from assay-based typing. The research as a whole found: How much clinical and demographic metadata was included differed by source and by participant, and the metadata was provided uncurated.

TCRbeta CDR3 regions were amplified from genomic DNA using the immunoSEQ Assay, a bias-controlled multiplex PCR. The paper's data handling went like this. The number of nucleated cells in each sample was estimated by amplification of reference gene primers within the assay. Sequence reads were collapsed and filtered to measure the absolute abundance of every unique TCRbeta CDR3 rearrangement. For each sample, productive Simpson clonality was calculated as the square root of Simpson's diversity index over productive rearrangements. TCRdb re-hosts the immuneACCESS table, in-frame sequences only. Its copies lack some clones; in the studies checked, an unresolved V gene accounts for under half of them, and the cause for the rest is not known. V, J and clone size reflect that table, while D and trimming were determined from the DNA. Recorded for this sample are about 300,000 clones; roughly 88% of them occurred a single time. In total, the top ten clones hold under 2% of the sample.

Notes on this clone: What this receptor recognizes is not known. No much larger clonotype is one base removed from it; base qualities were not supplied. This same CDR3 is encoded by further DNA sequences in the sample.

Based on the germline V gene, the CDR1 and CDR2 sequences are KGHSH and LQKENI. The CDR3 goes from the cysteine to the phenylalanine over 13 residues. Of the read, only the CDR3 DNA is kept; its 39 bases are in frame from base 1. V is reduced by 1 base and J by 1 base, leaving a spacing of 4 bases between them. Whole blood was collected in K2EDTA tubes by collaborating institutions according to the institutions' own protocols. For TCRbeta analysis, collaborator samples were shipped as frozen whole blood, as isolated PBMCs, or as DNA extracted from either sample type. The chain links TRBV18 with TRBJ1-1; the D gene remains uncertain. Sequenced sample: peripheral blood. This TCR was recovered from a woman aged 45-65 years with acute or convalescent COVID-19. The DNA reads TGTGCCAGCTCACCACGGGCGAACACTGAAGCTTTCTTT. This sequence encodes CASSPRANTEAFF.